Listed below are T cell receptor beta chains from one sample, sequenced in a study of OX40 agonist ivuxolimab in advanced cancers. The assay was immunoSEQ multiplex PCR, and TCRdb's table has in-frame clones only and misses some. The table lists about 71,000 clones, approximately 78% of them singletons, with about 5% in the top ten. Sample: CD4+ or CD8+ T cells sorted from blood, taken in a trial of the OX40 agonist ivuxolimab. These receptors came from an adult with an advanced solid tumor such as melanoma, head and neck, liver or kidney cancer. Both conserved end residues are part of each CDR3. The order of the fields is CDR3 protein, CDR3 length, V gene, J gene.

CASSRGQGREKLFF,14,TRBV28,TRBJ1-4
CASSIGVGNYNEQFF,15,TRBV19,TRBJ2-1
CASSLFGTDTQYF,13,TRBV27,TRBJ2-3
CASSLSGPSTDTQYF,15,TRBV5-1,TRBJ2-3
CAISESRGFEPQHF,14,TRBV10-3,TRBJ1-5
CASRTPRNNQPQHF,14,TRBV6-1,TRBJ1-5
CASSSYPGTGDEKLFF,16,TRBV27,TRBJ1-4
CASSFGQGGFYGYTF,15,TRBV27,TRBJ1-2
CASSSGQGASYTF,13,TRBV7-3,TRBJ1-2
CASSSMDRGTSNQPQHF,17,TRBV5-8,TRBJ1-5
CASSVRWEGGYTF,13,TRBV6-5,TRBJ1-2
CASSRGQGRETQYF,14,TRBV28,TRBJ2-5
CASSDSGRGADTQYF,15,TRBV6-4,TRBJ2-3
CASSFGTLPREQYF,14,TRBV11-2,TRBJ2-7
CASSVGSWGNYGYTF,15,TRBV9,TRBJ1-2
CATSNRVTNEQYF,13,TRBV15,TRBJ2-7
CASSVDRAEQYF,12,TRBV6-6,TRBJ2-7
CASSELPSGSYNEQFF,16,TRBV25-1,TRBJ2-1
CASRLGQTFYGYTF,14,TRBV6-1,TRBJ1-2
CASSPGQYTDTQYF,14,TRBV11-1,TRBJ2-3
CASSRQGEADTQYF,14,TRBV5-1,TRBJ2-3
CASSEGRYSNQPQHF,15,TRBV25-1,TRBJ1-5
CASSPLLAGGPYEQYF,16,TRBV6-6,TRBJ2-7
CASSVQLGSESSYNSPLHF,19,TRBV9,TRBJ1-6
CASSRPDSLTNEQFF,15,TRBV9,TRBJ2-1
CASTPRQGWAGELFF,15,TRBV25-1,TRBJ2-2